The clone carrying this TCR beta chain was seen once. Its antigen is currently unknown. This sample stems from a study of vaccination and CD4 T cells after COVID-19. Treatment specified: roughly 11-day PBMC culture with coronavirus spike peptide pools or control peptides (ViraFEST assay). An Oncomine TCR Beta short-read assay was used to sequence the DNA from cultured CD4+ T cells. TCRdb independently ran MiXCR on the PCR reads; one entry per CDR3 protein. The table has over 10,000 distinct CDR3 sequences, about two thirds seen once. CDR1 and CDR2 from the germline V gene are SQVTM and ANQGSEA. The CDR3 runs to 16 residues. The V gene lost 4 bases and the J gene lost 3 bases, with 21 bases spanning the gap.

Specimen: CD4+ T cells from blood, cultured in vitro. The genes are TRBV29-1 and TRBJ1-1, with a possible D match to TRBD1 (6 bases). This receptor was identified in a human donor who had recovered from COVID-19. This CDR3 reads CSVASGGGPGDTEAFF. The CDR3 DNA sequence: TGCAGCGTTGCCAGCGGGGGGGGGCCTGGCGACACTGAAGCTTTCTTT.